Shown below are 17 T cell receptor beta chains from a single sample sequenced in a study of blood T cell repertoires in COVID-19. The repertoire was sequenced with immunoSEQ multiplex PCR; TCRdb's copy has only in-frame clones and lacks some. The sample lists 70,000 to 85,000 clones, roughly 84% occurring once. The sequencing input was peripheral blood. The receptors originated from an elderly woman in a cohort sampled during active or convalescent COVID-19.

The chain couples TRBV24-1 to TRBJ1-2; the match to TRBD1 covers 7 bases. Looked up from germline, CDR1 is KGHDR and CDR2 is SFDVKD. This CDR3 contains 14 residues. With V trimmed by 4 bases and J by 4 bases, 5 bases remained unmatched. The CDR3 sequence is CATSDTTGPYGYTF. CDR3 DNA sequence: TGTGCCACCAGTGACACGACAGGGCCCTATGGCTACACCTTC.

This clone occurred once. V is TRBV3-1 (or the pseudogene TRBV3-2) and J is TRBJ1-3, with D hard to call. This CDR3 has 12 residues. V lost 3 bases to trimming and J lost 4 bases, with 4 bases between them. The germline V gene encodes CDR1 LGHDT and CDR2 YNNKEL (reference sequence). CDR3 coding DNA: TGTGCCAGCAGCCAGTCAGGAAACACCATATATTTT. Protein product: CASSQSGNTIYF.

This clone has just one count. The chain recombines TRBV11-2 with TRBJ1-4; 7 nucleotides line up with TRBD1. Germline-derived CDR1 and CDR2 are SGHAT and FQNNGV. CDR3 length: 15 residues. After removal of 4 bases from V and 3 bases from J, the junction contained 5 bases not matched to a gene. The CDR3 coding sequence is TGTGCCAGCAGCTCAATTCAGGGGGCTAATGAAAAACTGTTTTTT. It is translated as CASSSIQGANEKLFF.

This chain connects TRBV9 to TRBJ2-1; 7 bases align to TRBD2. CDR1 is SGDLS, CDR2 YYNGEE, per germline. Trimming removed 2 bases from V and 6 bases from J; junction bases left unmatched: 8. This CDR3 has 15 residues. This CDR3 reads CASSVQRGGVNEQFF. CDR3 in DNA: TGTGCCAGCAGCGTCCAGCGGGGTGGGGTCAATGAGCAGTTCTTC.

J is TRBJ1-2 and V is TRBV5-6; no definite D call. The CDR3 has 12 residues. V lost 7 bases and J 3 bases, leaving 10 bases between the germline ends. CDR1 SGHDT and CDR2 YYEEEE come from the germline V gene. CDR3 protein: CASGGVDYGYTF. The CDR3 nucleotides are TGTGCCAGCGGCGGGGTGGACTATGGCTACACCTTC.

This clone was detected only once. The gene calls are TRBV5-1 and TRBJ1-1, with D possibly TRBD1 on 6 matching bases. The germline gives CDR1 SGHRS, CDR2 YFSETQ. The CDR3 covers 14 residues. V lost 4 bases, J lost 1 base, and 11 bases lay in between. The CDR3 spells CASSNSRGNTEAFF. CDR3 coding DNA: TGCGCCAGCAGCAACTCCAGGGGGAACACTGAAGCTTTCTTT.

The chain couples TRBV5-6 to TRBJ2-3, with D unclear. Trimming removed 0 bases from V and 2 bases from J, with 10 bases in between. There are 15 residues in the CDR3. Germline CDR1 is SGHDT and CDR2 is YYEEEE. CDR3 in DNA: TGTGCCAGCAGCTTGGGGGCCCTGTACACAGATACGCAGTATTTT. It encodes CASSLGALYTDTQYF. Complete variable domain (other parts from reference TRBV5-6 and TRBJ2-3): DAGVTQSPTHLIKTRGQQVTLRCSPKSGHDTVSWYQQALGQGPQFIFQYYEEEERQRGNFPDRFSGHQFPNYSSELNVNALLLGDSALYLCASSLGALYTDTQYFGPGTRLTVL.

This chain joins TRBV5-1 and TRBJ2-7, with 8 positions matching TRBD2. CDR3 size: 16 residues. J was trimmed by 0 bases and V by 0 bases; bases with no gene match: 5. Germline V gives CDR1 SGHRS, CDR2 YFSETQ. This chain's CDR3 is CASSLGHSGGSYEQYF. CDR3 bases: TGCGCCAGCAGCTTGGGGCACAGCGGGGGCTCCTACGAGCAGTACTTC.

The rearrangement links TRBV2 to TRBJ2-5; 13 bases match TRBD2. V lost 6 bases, J lost 9 bases, and 7 bases stayed unmatched. Germline CDR1 is SNHLY and CDR2 is FYNNEI. The CDR3 is 14 amino acids. The DNA for the CDR3 is TGTGCCAGCAGGAACGGACTAGCGGGGGTGGCCCAGTACTTC. Protein product: CASRNGLAGVAQYF.

The V gene is TRBV7-3, the J gene TRBJ1-1, with no clear D. Between the trimmed V and J ends, which lost 2 bases and 4 bases, there was a span of 11 bases. CDR1 SGHTA and CDR2 FQGTGA come from the germline V gene. The CDR3 is 14 amino acids. Here the CDR3 reads CASSLLGVATEAFF. CDR3 bases: TGTGCCAGCAGCTTACTCGGGGTTGCCACTGAAGCTTTCTTT.

V is TRBV25-1 and J is TRBJ1-5, with TRBD1 identical over 9 bases. Germline V lookup: CDR1 MGHDK, CDR2 SYGVNS. There are 14 residues in the CDR3. The ends lost 3 bases at V and 9 bases at J; junction bases unmatched: 6. CDR3 nucleotides: TGTGCCAGCAGTGACCGGACAGGGGTGAGGCCCCAGCATTTT. Its protein is CASSDRTGVRPQHF. Full variable domain (outside the CDR3, taken from reference TRBV25-1 and TRBJ1-5): EADIYQTPRYLVIGTGKKITLECSQTMGHDKMYWYQQDPGMELHLIHYSYGVNSTEKGDLSSESTVSRIRTEHFPLTLESARPSHTSQYLCASSDRTGVRPQHFGDGTRLSIL.

V gene TRBV6-5 combines with J gene TRBJ1-2; perhaps TRBD1 as D (6 bases). V lost 2 bases to trimming and J lost 4 bases, with 11 bases between them. CDR3 length: 14 residues. CDR1 and CDR2 (germline): MNHEY, SVGAGI. CDR3 loop: CASSYDVRGYGYTF. Written as DNA, the CDR3 is TGTGCCAGCAGTTACGACGTCAGGGGCTATGGCTACACCTTC.

V is TRBV19 and J is TRBJ2-6; the match to TRBD2 covers 10 bases. The J segment lost 0 bases and the V segment lost 0 bases, leaving 5 bases of the junction unmatched. This CDR3 spans 19 amino acids. Germline loops: CDR1 LNHDA, CDR2 SQIVND (reference sequence). CDR3 nucleotide sequence: TGTGCCAGTAGTATAGACATAGCGGGAGGCCTCTCTGGGGCCAACGTCCTGACTTTC. Translation: CASSIDIAGGLSGANVLTF.

The chain links TRBV5-1 to TRBJ2-3; D may be TRBD2 (6 bases). The CDR3 has 15 residues. V gave up 3 bases and J gave up 5 bases, with 16 bases separating them. CDR1 and CDR2 from the germline V gene are SGHRS and YFSETQ. The CDR3 DNA follows: TGCGCCAGCAGCTGGAGGGATGAGGGAAGAGATACGCAGTATTTT. It codes for CASSWRDEGRDTQYF.

The chain combines TRBV4-1 with TRBJ1-3, with unresolved D. The germline V gene has CDR1 MGHRA and CDR2 YSYEKL. The CDR3 sequence is 15 residues long. Trimming shortened V by 0 bases and J by 2 bases, and 8 bases separated the two germline ends. CDR3 sequence (DNA): TGCGCCAGCAGCCAAGATGCGGTGGCTGGAAACACCATATATTTT. It translates to CASSQDAVAGNTIYF.

The rearrangement uses TRBV19 and TRBJ1-3; D is ambiguous. The germline V gene encodes CDR1 LNHDA and CDR2 SQIVND (reference sequence). V was clipped by 0 bases and J by 6 bases, with 9 bases between them. This CDR3 is built from 14 residues. The CDR3 is CASSIDRRSNTIYF. The CDR3, as DNA: TGTGCCAGTAGTATAGATCGCAGGTCAAACACCATATATTTT. Combining the CDR3 with reference TRBV19 and TRBJ1-3 gives the whole variable domain DGGITQSPKYLFRKEGQNVTLSCEQNLNHDAMYWYRQDPGQGLRLIYYSQIVNDFQKGDIAEGYSVSREKKESFPLTVTSAQKNPTAFYLCASSIDRRSNTIYFGEGSWLTVV.

This chain connects TRBV28 to TRBJ2-3, with D tentatively TRBD2 (5 bases). V was trimmed by 3 bases and J by 3 bases, leaving 10 bases between them. Germline CDR1 is MDHEN and CDR2 is SYDVKM. CDR3 length: 14 residues. The CDR3 DNA is TGTGCCAGCAGTTTGAGGGCGTGGACAGATACGCAGTATTTT. It specifies CASSLRAWTDTQYF.